Listed below are T cell receptor beta chains from one sample, sequenced in a study of blood T cell repertoires in COVID-19. This table comes from immunoSEQ multiplex PCR, and its TCRdb copy is limited to in-frame clones, with some not included. The table has 150,000 to 200,000 clones, around 89% seen once. The specimen was PBMCs or T cells enriched from blood (not recorded which). These receptors originate from a woman aged 45-59 years who had recovered from COVID-19. CDR3s include the opening cysteine and the closing phenylalanine or tryptophan. D genes are given only for firm matches. Expanded clones get a size class; other rows say once, few or many, or leave the size out.

j_gene | v_gene | d_gene | abundance | CDR3nt | CDR3aa
TRBJ1-2 | TRBV10-3 | . | . | TGTGCCATCAGGGGGCAGGCCCACTATGGCTACACCTTC | CAIRGQAHYGYTF
TRBJ2-3 | TRBV5-4 | . | . | TGTGCCAGTTCCGGACCGGGATGGACAGATACGCAGTATTTT | CASSGPGWTDTQYF
TRBJ2-1 | TRBV19 | . | . | TGTGCCAGTAGTATAGCACCCACTAATGAGCAGTTCTTC | CASSIAPTNEQFF
TRBJ1-4 | TRBV5-1 | . | . | TGCGCCAGCAGCACCCAACAGGGATCTACTAATGAAAAACTGTTTTTT | CASSTQQGSTNEKLFF
TRBJ2-7 | TRBV7-8 | . | . | TGTGCCAGCAGCTCTCGGACAAACGAGCAGTACTTC | CASSSRTNEQYF
TRBJ1-5 | TRBV7-2 | . | . | TGTGCCAGCAGCTTAACACAGGGTCCTGGTCAGCCCCAGCATTTT | CASSLTQGPGQPQHF
TRBJ1-5 | TRBV7-8 | . | . | TGTGCCAGCAGCTTAGTTGGGAGGGAGGGCAATCAGCCCCAGCATTTT | CASSLVGREGNQPQHF
TRBJ2-2 | TRBV15 | . | . | TGTGCCACCAGCAGAGATGGGGCAGGTGTAAACACCGGGGAGCTGTTTTTT | CATSRDGAGVNTGELFF
TRBJ2-7 | TRBV2 | . | . | TGTGCCGGGTCTTCAGGGCCCCCCTACGAGCAGTACTTC | CAGSSGPPYEQYF
TRBJ2-3 | TRBV7-3 | TRBD1 | once | TGTGCCAGCAGCTTGGGACAGGCTAGCACAGATACGCAGTATTTT | CASSLGQASTDTQYF
TRBJ2-7 | TRBV9 | . | few | TGTGCCAGCAGCATACGGGGAGACTTTTCCTACGAGCAGTACTTC | CASSIRGDFSYEQYF
TRBJ1-1 | TRBV4-2 | . | . | TGTGCCAGCAGCCAAGTCGCGAGTGAAGCTTTCTTT | CASSQVASEAFF
TRBJ1-5 | TRBV20-1 | TRBD1 | . | TGCAGTGCTAGTAAAAAGACAGGGGGCATTCAGCCCCAGCATTTT | CSASKKTGGIQPQHF
TRBJ2-1 | TRBV7-3 | . | . | TGTGCCAGCAGTCCCGGGACAAAGACCTACAATGAGCAGTTCTTC | CASSPGTKTYNEQFF
TRBJ2-1 | TRBV7-3 | TRBD1 | . | TGTGCCAGCAGTCGGGGGACAGGGAATAATGAGCAGTTCTTC | CASSRGTGNNEQFF
TRBJ1-1 | TRBV6-2/TRBV6-3 | . | . | TGTGCCAGCAGTGGCCATGGGGGAGGAACTGAAGCTTTCTTT | CASSGHGGGTEAFF
TRBJ2-3 | TRBV9 | TRBD2 | . | TGTGCCAGCAGCGTCGACCCCAGCGGGGGGGCAGATACGCAGTATTTT | CASSVDPSGGADTQYF
TRBJ2-7 | TRBV3-1/TRBV3-2 | TRBD2 | . | TGTGCCAGCAGCCAAGATACGGTCCCGGGACTAGCGAATTACGAGCAGTACTTC | CASSQDTVPGLANYEQYF
TRBJ1-1 | TRBV29-1 | . | . | TGCAGCGTTGTGCGCCAACTGAACACTGAAGCTTTCTTT | CSVVRQLNTEAFF
TRBJ2-2 | TRBV19 | . | . | TGTGCCAGTACCCCCCGCGGGGTAAGACGGACCGGGGAGCTGTTTTTT | CASTPRGVRRTGELFF
TRBJ2-2 | TRBV5-5 | TRBD2 | once | TGTGCCAGCAGCCTTTCCGACTTAGCGGGGGGGCCTCGAACCGGGGAGCTGTTTTTT | CASSLSDLAGGPRTGELFF
TRBJ1-2 | TRBV10-1 | . | . | TGCGCCAGCGGCCAGACAGAGAACTATGGCTACACCTTC | CASGQTENYGYTF
TRBJ2-7 | TRBV21-1 | . | . | TGTGCCAGCAGCAAAGCGCTTTCGGGGACAGGGTGGCCCTACGAGCAGTACTTC | CASSKALSGTGWPYEQYF
TRBJ1-6 | TRBV12-3/TRBV12-4 | . | . | TGTGCCAGCAGTTCCAGGGGATATTCACCCCTCCACTTT | CASSSRGYSPLHF
TRBJ1-4 | TRBV28 | TRBD1 | . | TGTGCCAGCAGCCGGACAGGGCGAAATGAAAAACTGTTTTTT | CASSRTGRNEKLFF
TRBJ2-3 | TRBV29-1 | TRBD1 | . | TGCAGCGTCGACCCCCGGACAGGGAGCACAGATACGCAGTATTTT | CSVDPRTGSTDTQYF
TRBJ1-5 | TRBV24-1 | . | few | TGTGCCACCAGTGACACCCACCCCGCAGGGTCCCAGCCCCAGCATTTT | CATSDTHPAGSQPQHF
TRBJ2-2 | TRBV5-5 | . | . | TGTGCCAGCAGCTTGGACCCGAGGAGCGGGCAAAACACCGGGGAGCTGTTTTTT | CASSLDPRSGQNTGELFF
TRBJ1-5 | TRBV5-1 | . | . | TGCGCCAGCAGCTTGGTGGGAGGCAGCAATCAGCCCCAGCATTTT | CASSLVGGSNQPQHF
TRBJ1-2 | TRBV9 | . | once | TGTGCCAGCAGCCCCGTATCGGGGAACTTTGGCTATGGCTACACCTTC | CASSPVSGNFGYGYTF
TRBJ1-2 | TRBV6-5 | . | . | TGTGCCAGCAGTTACGGGCCAGCCTCCTATGGCTACACCTTC | CASSYGPASYGYTF
TRBJ2-7 | TRBV6-5 | TRBD1 | . | TGTGCCAGCTCGACAGGGCTGGTATCCTACGAGCAGTACTTC | CASSTGLVSYEQYF
TRBJ1-4 | TRBV19 | . | . | TGTGCCAGCAATCCCCAGGGACTTCTGGGGGAAAAACTGTTTTTT | CASNPQGLLGEKLFF
TRBJ1-1 | TRBV25-1 | . | . | TGTGCCAGCACCCCCCTGGGGAGGGCTGAAGCTTTCTTT | CASTPLGRAEAFF
TRBJ1-2 | TRBV5-4 | . | . | TGTGCCAGCAGCTTGGCCGGGGGTAGGGCGGGCTACACCTTC | CASSLAGGRAGYTF
TRBJ2-3 | TRBV7-8 | . | . | TGTGCCAGCAGCTCCGGGACTGGGAGCCTCCTGCAGTATTTT | CASSSGTGSLLQYF
TRBJ2-7 | TRBV4-3 | . | . | TGCGCCAGCAGCCAAGAGAGACAGTACGAGCAGTACTTC | CASSQERQYEQYF
TRBJ2-2 | TRBV12-5 | . | . | TGTGCTAGTGGTTTGGGGACACAAAGCACGAACACCGGGGAGCTGTTTTTT | CASGLGTQSTNTGELFF
TRBJ1-2 | TRBV6-5 | . | . | TGTGCCAGCAGTTACCTAACGGACTTATACCTCTATGGCTACACCTTC | CASSYLTDLYLYGYTF
TRBJ1-2 | TRBV19 | . | . | TGTGCCAGTAGTATAGGGAGTTGGACTAACTATGGCTACACCTTC | CASSIGSWTNYGYTF
TRBJ2-2 | TRBV4-3 | TRBD2 | . | TGCGCCAGCAGCCCCGGACTAGCGAACACCGGGGAGCTGTTTTTT | CASSPGLANTGELFF
TRBJ1-1 | TRBV5-1 | . | . | TGCGCCAGCAGCCAGAACCCGGGTTGGACTGAAGCTTTCTTT | CASSQNPGWTEAFF
TRBJ2-2 | TRBV19 | . | . | TGTGCCAGTAAGGGAGGGGGAGGGACCGGGGAGCTGTTTTTT | CASKGGGGTGELFF
TRBJ1-2 | TRBV29-1 | TRBD1 | once | TGCAGCGTGGGGACAGGGGGAAACTATGGCTACACCTTC | CSVGTGGNYGYTF
TRBJ2-7 | TRBV10-3 | TRBD1 | once | TGTGCGACGACAGGGGGCCCCTACGAGCAGTACTTC | CATTGGPYEQYF
TRBJ1-1 | TRBV7-2 | TRBD1 | . | TGTGCCAGCAGCTTAGGGGGACCCGGGACAGGGGTGGGCACTGAAGCTTTCTTT | CASSLGGPGTGVGTEAFF
TRBJ1-2 | TRBV15 | . | few | TGTGCCACCAGCAAGGACACAAGGGATCCTAATGGCTACACCTTC | CATSKDTRDPNGYTF
TRBJ2-1 | TRBV5-8 | TRBD2 | . | TGTGCCAGCAGGACCGGGGCGAGTCCAGCGGGGGGAGAGCAGTTCTTC | CASRTGASPAGGEQFF
TRBJ2-3 | TRBV5-4 | . | . | TGTGCCAGCAGCTTGGGGGCCCCAACAGATACGCAGTATTTT | CASSLGAPTDTQYF
TRBJ2-7 | TRBV11-1 | . | . | TGTGCCAGCAGCCAGCGGCCCCGAGGGAACTCCTACGAGCAGTACTTC | CASSQRPRGNSYEQYF
TRBJ1-1 | TRBV29-1 | . | . | TGCAGCGTTGTGGCCGGGAAGACTGAAGCTTTCTTT | CSVVAGKTEAFF
TRBJ2-5 | TRBV4-1 | . | . | TGCGCCAGCAGCCCTCTTGGGCAGACCCAGTACTTC | CASSPLGQTQYF
TRBJ1-1 | TRBV7-9 | TRBD1 | . | TGTGCCAGCAGCTCCAGAGGACAGGTAAACACTGAAGCTTTCTTT | CASSSRGQVNTEAFF